A single sample gave rise to the 32 T cell receptor beta chains below, sequenced in a study of blood T cell repertoires in COVID-19. The method was immunoSEQ multiplex PCR; TCRdb's version includes in-frame clones alone and lacks a portion of them. The sample lists approximately 110,000 clones; around four fifths were seen once. Sample: peripheral blood. The receptors were sampled from an elderly man with COVID-19, enrolled during active disease.

The table lists this clone with a few counts. V and J are TRBV7-9 and TRBJ1-4; tentative D call: TRBD1 (5 bases). CDR1 is SEHNR, CDR2 FQNEAQ, per germline (reference sequence). V was shortened by 2 bases and J by 3 bases, with 13 bases between the two germline ends. This CDR3 spans 16 amino acids. The CDR3 DNA is TGTGCCAGCAGCTTACTAGGGGCGGTGGCTAATGAAAAACTGTTTTTT. This codes for CASSLLGAVANEKLFF.

The chain uses TRBV7-6 and TRBJ2-7, with 10 bases that match TRBD1. The trim removed 2 bases at V and 5 bases at J, leaving 6 bases unmatched. CDR3 size: 15 residues. Germline loops: CDR1 SGHVS, CDR2 FNYEAQ. The CDR3 is CASSLTGTGVDEQYF. CDR3 nucleotide sequence: TGTGCCAGCAGCTTAACCGGGACAGGGGTGGACGAGCAGTACTTC.

This clone was seen a handful of times. CDR3 in amino acids: CASSLAGVSYNEQFF. DNA for the CDR3: TGTGCCAGCAGTTTGGCGGGAGTGTCCTACAATGAGCAGTTCTTC. The V gene is TRBV27, the J gene TRBJ2-1; 7 bases line up with TRBD2. Germline values: CDR1 MNHEY, CDR2 SMNVEV (reference sequence). This CDR3 has 15 residues. The trim removed 3 bases at V and 1 base at J, leaving 3 bases unmatched.

This clone has more than one count but fewer than ten. The V and J genes are TRBV5-4 and TRBJ2-7; D unresolved. Germline-derived CDR1 and CDR2 are SGHNT and YYREEE (reference sequence). Trimming removed 3 bases from V and 2 bases from J, with 12 bases in between. CDR3 length: 14 amino acids. The CDR3 here is CASSSKKQAYEQYF. The DNA for the CDR3 is TGTGCCAGCAGCTCGAAAAAGCAGGCCTACGAGCAGTACTTC.

The J gene is TRBJ1-2, the V gene TRBV5-4; 7 bases agree with TRBD1. Germline loops: CDR1 SGHNT, CDR2 YYREEE (reference sequence). CDR3 length: 12 residues. V shed 6 bases, J shed 3 bases, and the junction held 2 bases outside the gene matches. The DNA of the CDR3 is TGTGCCAGCAACGGACAGGACTATGGCTACACCTTC. Amino acid sequence: CASNGQDYGYTF.

This clone was observed a few times. The CDR3 DNA reads as TGTGCCACCAGCAGAGCGGGAGGATTCGGGAATGAGCAGTTCTTC. This codes for CATSRAGGFGNEQFF. This chain connects TRBV15 to TRBJ2-1; TRBD2 aligns across 7 bases. The ends lost 1 base at V and 7 bases at J; junction bases unmatched: 7. There are 15 residues in the CDR3. CDR1 LNHNV and CDR2 YYDKDF come from the germline V gene (reference sequence). Using reference TRBV15 and TRBJ2-1 for the parts outside the CDR3, the full variable domain is DAMVIQNPRYQVTQFGKPVTLSCSQTLNHNVMYWYQQKSSQAPKLLFHYYDKDFNNEADTPDNFQSRRPNTSFCFLDIRSPGLGDTAMYLCATSRAGGFGNEQFFGPGTRLTVL.

About this clone: The junction departs from germline at one end; a sequencing error may be responsible. V and J are TRBV2 and TRBJ1-2, with 10 positions matching TRBD1. Germline values: CDR1 SNHLY, CDR2 FYNNEI. The CDR3 loop spans 12 amino acids. The CDR3 bases are TGTGCTAGCAGGGACAGGGGACCTGGCTACACCTTC. Protein sequence: CASRDRGPGYTF.

The chain employs TRBV5-4 and TRBJ2-1, with D possibly TRBD2 on 6 matching bases. Germline CDR1 and CDR2: SGHNT and YYREEE (reference sequence). This CDR3 is 16 amino acids long. Trimming shortened V by 5 bases and J by 0 bases, and 15 bases separated the two germline ends. DNA of the CDR3: TGTGCCAGCAGAAGTGGGGGGACCAACTCCTACAATGAGCAGTTCTTC. As protein: CASRSGGTNSYNEQFF.

This chain joins TRBV11-3 and TRBJ2-3; TRBD1 might be the D (5 bases). The length of the CDR3 is 14 residues. Germline lookup yields CDR1 SGHNT and CDR2 YENEEA. V was pared by 5 bases and J by 4 bases, with 13 bases between. The CDR3 bases are TGTGCCAGCAGCCTCCTGGGGCGAGCAGATACGCAGTATTTT. Its protein is CASSLLGRADTQYF. The entire variable domain, with the rest obtained from reference TRBV11-3 and TRBJ2-3, is as follows: EAGVVQSPRYKIIEKKQPVAFWCNPISGHNTLYWYLQNLGQGPELLIRYENEEAVDDSQLPKDRFSAERLKGVDSTLKIQPAELGDSAVYLCASSLLGRADTQYFGPGTRLTVL.

V usage is TRBV28 and J usage is TRBJ1-3, with a tentative D call TRBD1 (6 bases). V lost 8 bases to trimming and J lost 0 bases, with 17 bases between them. The germline gives CDR1 MDHEN, CDR2 SYDVKM. This CDR3 is built from 16 residues. The CDR3 spells CASGTNRRLSGNTIYF. CDR3 bases: TGTGCCAGCGGGACAAACAGAAGACTCTCTGGAAACACCATATATTTT.

The genes are TRBV4-2 and TRBJ2-7, with 9 bases fitting TRBD2. The V gene end was trimmed by 1 base and the J gene end by 6 bases; junction bases not matched to a gene: 7. Germline V gene lookup returns CDR1 LGHNA and CDR2 YNFKEQ. This CDR3 is built from 15 residues. The CDR3 bases are TGTGCCAGCAGCCAAGGGCAGGGCGGGAGGGCCGAGCAGTACTTC. Translation: CASSQGQGGRAEQYF.

The V gene is TRBV2, the J gene TRBJ1-5; 9 bases fit TRBD1. After removal of 7 bases from V and 8 bases from J, the junction contained 12 bases not matched to a gene. The CDR3 loop spans 15 amino acids. From germline, CDR1 is SNHLY and CDR2 FYNNEI. CDR3 region: CASTRDRVDHKPQHF. CDR3 DNA: TGTGCCAGCACCCGGGACAGGGTTGATCATAAGCCCCAGCATTTT.

V is TRBV7-9 and J is TRBJ2-5; D may be TRBD2 (7 bases). The germline V gene encodes CDR1 SEHNR and CDR2 FQNEAQ (reference sequence). The CDR3 contains 18 residues. Trimming pared 4 bases from V and 0 bases from J, leaving 21 bases between. CDR3 region: CASSSMGGGTLYQETQYF. DNA for the CDR3: TGTGCCAGCAGCTCGATGGGAGGGGGGACACTATACCAAGAGACCCAGTACTTC.

The CDR3: CASGLGEGLEAFF. The CDR3 DNA follows: TGTGCTAGTGGTTTGGGAGAGGGACTCGAAGCTTTCTTT. The chain combines TRBV12-5 with TRBJ1-1, with TRBD1 as a possible D gene (5 bases). Between the trimmed V and J ends, which lost 1 base and 8 bases, there was a span of 11 bases. Germline loops: CDR1 LGHNT, CDR2 FRNRAP. The CDR3 runs 13 residues.

The V gene is TRBV7-6, the J gene TRBJ1-4; D is unclear. The germline V gene encodes CDR1 SGHVS and CDR2 FNYEAQ. V was cut by 5 bases and J by 0 bases, with 13 bases left in between. The CDR3 runs 16 residues. CDR3 DNA sequence: TGTGCCAGCAGCCCCTCATGGGGAGCAACTAATGAAAAACTGTTTTTT. Amino acids: CASSPSWGATNEKLFF.

The gene calls are TRBV27 and TRBJ1-6; D gene uncertain. CDR3 length: 14 amino acids. The germline CDR1 and CDR2 sequences are MNHEY and SMNVEV (reference sequence). Trimming removed 3 bases at V and 7 bases at J, with 10 bases between. The CDR3 loop is CASSFTERNSPLHF. In DNA form, the CDR3 reads TGTGCCAGCAGTTTCACAGAAAGGAATTCACCCCTCCACTTT.

This sequence joins TRBV18 and TRBJ2-7; D perhaps matches TRBD2 (5 bases). The CDR3 runs 15 residues. CDR1 is KGHSH and CDR2 is LQKENI in the germline V gene. Between the trimmed V and J ends, which lost 3 bases and 2 bases, there was a span of 14 bases. DNA of the CDR3: TGTGCCAGCTCACCGGGAAGCGGCCGAACCTACGAGCAGTACTTC. This codes for CASSPGSGRTYEQYF.

This chain joins TRBV6-5 and TRBJ2-3; D uncertain. This CDR3 region has 12 residues. V was shortened by 5 bases and J by 5 bases, with 8 bases between the two germline ends. CDR1 MNHEY and CDR2 SVGAGI come from the germline V gene. The CDR3 loop reads CASSLTEDTQYF. The CDR3 DNA follows: TGTGCCAGCAGTCTTACTGAAGATACGCAGTATTTT.

This chain uses TRBV7-3 with TRBJ2-3, with D unresolved. The CDR3 is made up of 13 amino acids. The V end was cut by 4 bases, the J end by 2 bases, with 7 bases between. Germline assignment: CDR1 SGHTA and CDR2 FQGTGA. The CDR3 nucleotides are TGTGCCAGCAGCTCTGCGTCCACAGATACGCAGTATTTT. Residues: CASSSASTDTQYF.

The V call is TRBV19, the J call TRBJ2-3; D is perhaps TRBD1 (6 bases). V shed 1 base and J shed 4 bases, with 12 bases lying between them. Germline assignment: CDR1 LNHDA and CDR2 SQIVND (reference sequence). There are 15 residues in the CDR3. In DNA, the CDR3 is TGTGCCAGTAGTATAGCGGACAGAGAGGCAGATACGCAGTATTTT. Encoded protein: CASSIADREADTQYF.

This chain connects TRBV5-1 to TRBJ1-5; D is unresolved. This CDR3 region has 15 residues. The V and J ends lost 4 bases and 0 bases respectively, with 11 bases between them. Germline CDR1 SGHRS, CDR2 YFSETQ. This chain's CDR3 is CASSKDGSSNQPQHF. DNA for the CDR3: TGCGCCAGCAGCAAGGACGGGAGTAGCAATCAGCCCCAGCATTTT.

Comments on this clone: The sample contains more than one DNA sequence encoding this CDR3. The chain combines TRBV28 with TRBJ2-1; possibly TRBD1 for D (5 bases). This CDR3 has 14 residues. Trimming took off 6 bases at V and 4 bases at J, with 13 bases between the two ends. Per germline, CDR1 MDHEN and CDR2 SYDVKM. CDR3 bases: TGTGCCAGCAGAAAAGCTGGGGCGTACAATGAGCAGTTCTTC. This encodes CASRKAGAYNEQFF. Using reference TRBV28 and TRBJ2-1 for the parts outside the CDR3, the full variable domain is DVKVTQSSRYLVKRTGEKVFLECVQDMDHENMFWYRQDPGLGLRLIYFSYDVKMKEKGDIPEGYSVSREKKERFSLILESASTNQTSMYLCASRKAGAYNEQFFGPGTRLTVL.

With regard to this clone: Other DNA sequences within the sample encode an identical CDR3. The rearrangement uses TRBV7-9 and TRBJ1-1; unclear D gene. The CDR3 is 13 amino acids. Germline-derived CDR1 and CDR2 are SEHNR and FQNEAQ (reference sequence). The ends were cut back, 1 base at V and 5 bases at J, with 8 bases in the middle. The CDR3: CASSLVRETEAFF. The CDR3 DNA follows: TGTGCCAGCAGCTTAGTACGGGAGACTGAAGCTTTCTTT.

The chain employs TRBV4-2 and TRBJ2-2; TRBD1 aligns across 8 bases. V shed 6 bases, J shed 6 bases, and the junction held 6 bases outside the gene matches. Looked up from germline, CDR1 is LGHNA and CDR2 is YNFKEQ. This CDR3 contains 14 residues. CDR3 in amino acids: CASRNLRGPGELFF. The CDR3 DNA sequence: TGTGCCAGCAGGAACCTCAGGGGGCCCGGGGAGCTGTTTTTT.

The chain couples TRBV19 to TRBJ2-7, with 10 positions matching TRBD2. The CDR3 runs to 17 residues. The germline V gene has CDR1 LNHDA and CDR2 SQIVND (reference sequence). V shed 5 bases and J 0 bases; nucleotides not matched to a gene: 10. CDR3 DNA: TGTGCCAGTAGTCCCCCGAGGACTAGCGGAAGCTCCTACGAGCAGTACTTC. Translating it yields CASSPPRTSGSSYEQYF.

V and J are TRBV18 and TRBJ1-1, with 11 positions matching TRBD1. V dropped 2 bases and J dropped 6; count of bases not matched to a gene: 5. The CDR3 contains 15 residues. CDR1 is KGHSH, CDR2 LQKENI, per germline. The CDR3 nucleotides are TGTGCCAGCTCACCATCAGGGACAGGGGGGGCTGAAGCTTTCTTT. Translating it yields CASSPSGTGGAEAFF.

V is TRBV28 and J is TRBJ2-7; D might be TRBD2 (5 bases). The CDR3 consists of 13 residues. V dropped 5 bases and J dropped 7 bases, with 15 bases sitting between them. CDR1 is MDHEN, CDR2 SYDVKM, per germline. DNA of the CDR3: TGTGCCAGCAGTGCGTCCGGGGTCTCAGAGCAGTACTTC. This sequence encodes CASSASGVSEQYF.

The chain carries TRBV24-1 and TRBJ2-1; unclear D gene. V lost 5 bases and J lost 0, with 16 bases in between. Germline V CDR1 and CDR2: KGHDR, SFDVKD. This CDR3 region has 17 residues. Written as DNA, the CDR3 is TGTGCCACCAGTGGCGGCCTAGGTCGTAGCTCCTACAATGAGCAGTTCTTC. This sequence encodes CATSGGLGRSSYNEQFF.

This clone has just one count. The CDR3 DNA follows: TGTGCCAGCAGTGGTTCGGATGAAAAACTGTTTTTT. It translates to CASSGSDEKLFF. The J gene is TRBJ1-4, the V gene TRBV2; D is uncertain. Germline-derived CDR1 and CDR2 are SNHLY and FYNNEI. With 4 bases removed from V and 6 bases from J, the gap between germline ends came to 6 bases. This CDR3 comprises 12 residues. The whole variable domain, remainder taken from reference TRBV2 and TRBJ1-4, is EPEVTQTPSHQVTQMGQEVILRCVPISNHLYFYWYRQILGQKVEFLVSFYNNEISEKSEIFDDQFSVERPDGSNFTLKIRSTKLEDSAMYFCASSGSDEKLFFGSGTQLSVL.

V is TRBV19 and J is TRBJ2-7, with 8 bases identical to TRBD1. The CDR3 is 14 amino acids. The trim removed 3 bases at V and 5 bases at J, leaving 6 bases unmatched. The germline V gene has CDR1 LNHDA and CDR2 SQIVND (reference sequence). Here the CDR3 reads CASSIVTGAHEQYF. Written as DNA, the CDR3 is TGTGCCAGTAGTATCGTGACAGGGGCACACGAGCAGTACTTC.

This clone was seen ten or more times. The V and J genes are TRBV3-1 (or the pseudogene TRBV3-2) and TRBJ2-5, with a possible D match to TRBD1 (6 bases). The germline V and J ends were trimmed by 1 base and 5 bases, with 14 bases remaining between them. The CDR3 has 15 residues. CDR1 and CDR2 (germline): LGHDT, YNNKEL (reference sequence). In nucleotides, the CDR3 is TGTGCCAGCAGCCAAGGTTGGGGAAGGGGGGAGACCCAGTACTTC. Translated: CASSQGWGRGETQYF.

This chain links TRBV28 with TRBJ1-1, with D maybe TRBD1 (5 bases). Per germline, CDR1 MDHEN and CDR2 SYDVKM. Trimming took off 5 bases at V and 2 bases at J, with 12 bases between the two ends. The CDR3 spans 14 residues. CDR3 DNA sequence: TGTGCCAGCAGTGGGGCAGGGATTAACACTGAAGCTTTCTTT. It yields the protein CASSGAGINTEAFF. The whole variable domain, filled in from reference TRBV28 and TRBJ1-1, reads DVKVTQSSRYLVKRTGEKVFLECVQDMDHENMFWYRQDPGLGLRLIYFSYDVKMKEKGDIPEGYSVSREKKERFSLILESASTNQTSMYLCASSGAGINTEAFFGQGTRLTVV.